Below, 19 T cell receptor beta chains from the same sample are listed, as sequenced in a study of naive and memory T cell subsets (TCRdb year 2017). Libraries came from UMI-ligation and nested PCR. The data were produced on an Illumina MiSeq. The beta constant-region primer was an equimolar mix of two oligonucleotides covering both TRBC1 and TRBC2. TCRdb's own reprocessing of the public reads used fastp at Q25 and MiXCR and kept productive beta chains. Identical CDR3 proteins give one entry, which carries the most common genes and DNA. In this sample the table shows roughly 140,000 distinct CDR3 sequences, 15% to 20% of which occur a single time. In total, the top ten clones hold about 0.13% of the sample. The material sequenced was naive CD4+ T cells from blood. Explained via the paper, the cell subset or site label denotes: naive T cells, CD45RA high CD27+. Receptors originate from a human donor in good health.

This clonotype was observed a handful of times. The genes are TRBV15 and TRBJ2-1, with 8 nucleotides matching TRBD1. V shed 0 bases, J shed 4 bases, and the junction held 5 bases outside the gene matches. CDR1 and CDR2 (germline): LNHNV, YYDKDF (reference sequence). There are 16 residues in the CDR3. The chain's CDR3 is CATSRDRTGTYNEQFF. As DNA, the CDR3 is TGTGCCACCAGCAGAGACAGGACAGGGACTTACAATGAGCAGTTCTTC.

In its sample, this clonotype was seen a few times. CDR3 loop: CASTPSGNTEAFF. CDR3 nucleotides: TGTGCCAGCACCCCCTCGGGGAACACTGAAGCTTTCTTT. The chain recombines TRBV12-3 or TRBV12-4 with TRBJ1-1; no reliable D call. The V end lost 7 bases, the J end lost 1 base, and 10 bases lay between the germline ends. The length of the CDR3 is 13 residues.

The chain employs TRBV20-1 and TRBJ2-5; D unclear. The V gene's germline CDR1 is DFQATT and CDR2 SNEGSKA (reference sequence). Deletions cut 1 base from V and 5 bases from J, with 5 bases between. The CDR3 consists of 11 residues. The CDR3: CSARGSETQYF. The CDR3 DNA follows: TGCAGTGCTAGAGGGTCGGAGACCCAGTACTTC.

This clonotype came up a few times. The rearrangement uses TRBV28 and TRBJ2-4; 13 nucleotides line up with TRBD2. Germline V gene sequence: CDR1 MDHEN, CDR2 SYDVKM. The junction had 4 bases not matched to a gene; V was cut back by 3 bases and J by 8 bases. The CDR3 totals 15 residues. CDR3 protein: CASSLGTSGKDIQYF. DNA for the CDR3: TGTGCCAGCAGTTTGGGGACTAGCGGGAAGGACATTCAGTACTTC.

This clonotype was found a few times. The gene calls are TRBV5-4 and TRBJ2-6, with D uncertain. Trimming pared 0 bases from V and 2 bases from J, leaving 3 bases between. The germline V gene encodes CDR1 SGHNT and CDR2 YYREEE (reference sequence). The length of the CDR3 is 14 residues. CDR3 sequence reads: CASSLGAGANVLTF. Written as DNA, the CDR3 is TGTGCCAGCAGCTTGGGGGCTGGGGCCAACGTCCTGACTTTC.

This clonotype has more than one count but fewer than ten. The V call is TRBV6-2 or TRBV6-3, the J call TRBJ2-7; 10 bases are a match to TRBD2. J gave up 0 bases and V 4 bases, and 3 bases lay outside the gene matches. In germline, CDR1 is MNHEY, CDR2 SVGEGT. This CDR3 comprises 15 residues. CDR3 amino acids: CASSWSSGSSYEQYF. The DNA for the CDR3 is TGTGCCAGCAGTTGGTCTAGCGGGAGCTCCTACGAGCAGTACTTC.

V is TRBV29-1 and J is TRBJ2-6; no definite D call. V lost 5 bases and J 0 bases, leaving 2 bases between the germline ends. CDR3 length: 12 residues. CDR1 SQVTM and CDR2 ANQGSEA come from the germline V gene. The CDR3 nucleotides read TGCAGCGTTACCTCTGGGGCCAACGTCCTGACTTTC. This sequence encodes CSVTSGANVLTF. The full variable domain, rest sourced from reference TRBV29-1 and TRBJ2-6, is SAVISQKPSRDICQRGTSLTIQCQVDSQVTMMFWYRQQPGQSLTLIATANQGSEATYESGFVIDKFPISRPNLTFSTLTVSNMSPEDSSIYLCSVTSGANVLTFGAGSRLTVL.

In its sample, this clonotype was seen a few times. The chain recombines TRBV29-1 with TRBJ1-1; D gene uncertain. The CDR3 contains 13 residues. The germline V and J ends were trimmed by 5 bases and 0 bases, with 10 bases remaining between them. Germline V gene lookup returns CDR1 SQVTM and CDR2 ANQGSEA. This CDR3 is CSVYNLLNTEAFF. CDR3 coding DNA: TGCAGCGTTTACAATCTTTTGAACACTGAAGCTTTCTTT. Filled out from reference TRBV29-1 and TRBJ1-1, the complete variable domain reads SAVISQKPSRDICQRGTSLTIQCQVDSQVTMMFWYRQQPGQSLTLIATANQGSEATYESGFVIDKFPISRPNLTFSTLTVSNMSPEDSSIYLCSVYNLLNTEAFFGQGTRLTVV.

The chain has TRBV19 and TRBJ2-5, with D uncertain. With 3 bases removed from V and 0 bases from J, the gap between germline ends came to 8 bases. Germline lookup yields CDR1 LNHDA and CDR2 SQIVND (reference sequence). The CDR3 spans 14 residues. Written as DNA, the CDR3 is TGTGCCAGTAGTATTGACACATACCAAGAGACCCAGTACTTC. Translated: CASSIDTYQETQYF.

The J gene is TRBJ1-2, the V gene TRBV18, with unresolved D. V was trimmed by 3 bases and J by 1 base, leaving 15 bases between them. The CDR3 covers 16 residues. Germline CDR1 reads KGHSH; CDR2 reads LQKENI. CDR3 residues: CASSPPTPTVNYGYTF. CDR3 sequence (DNA): TGTGCCAGCTCACCGCCAACTCCTACTGTTAACTATGGCTACACCTTC. Filled out from reference TRBV18 and TRBJ1-2, the complete variable domain reads NAGVMQNPRHLVRRRGQEARLRCSPMKGHSHVYWYRQLPEEGLKFMVYLQKENIIDESGMPKERFSAEFPKEGPSILRIQQVVRGDSAAYFCASSPPTPTVNYGYTFGSGTRLTVV.

This clonotype occurred a few times. This sequence joins TRBV19 and TRBJ2-4; 11 bases are a match to TRBD2. The CDR3 consists of 16 residues. Germline lookup yields CDR1 LNHDA and CDR2 SQIVND (reference sequence). The V gene end was trimmed by 5 bases and the J gene end by 5 bases; junction bases not matched to a gene: 8. The CDR3 protein is CASSSETSGVQNIQYF. DNA of the CDR3: TGTGCCAGTAGTTCCGAGACTAGCGGGGTTCAAAACATTCAGTACTTC.

In its sample, this clonotype was seen many times. The chain employs TRBV28 and TRBJ1-5; D is unclear. V was pared by 3 bases and J by 6 bases, with 3 bases between. The CDR3 extends over 11 amino acids. Germline loops: CDR1 MDHEN, CDR2 SYDVKM. The CDR3 DNA is TGTGCCAGCAGTTTGGGTCAGCCCCAGCATTTT. Translation: CASSLGQPQHF.

This clonotype was detected a few times. The chain is built from TRBV27 and TRBJ2-7; D may be TRBD1 or TRBD2 (6 bases each). This CDR3 region has 16 residues. Germline CDR1 MNHEY, CDR2 SMNVEV (reference sequence). The V end was cut by 8 bases, the J end by 2 bases, with 22 bases between. The CDR3: CASGGAPSGQTYEQYF. CDR3 coding DNA: TGTGCCAGCGGGGGCGCCCCGAGCGGGCAAACCTACGAGCAGTACTTC.

The chain uses TRBV6-6 and TRBJ2-3; 13 positions match TRBD2. The V gene's germline CDR1 is MNHNY and CDR2 SVGAGI (reference sequence). Trimming cost V 4 bases and J 2 bases; bases outside gene matches: 18. CDR3 length equals 21 residues. CDR3 nucleotides: TGTGCCAGCAGTTGGACTAGCGGGAGTCTTTCCCTGGGTAAACACACAGATACGCAGTATTTT. Translating gives CASSWTSGSLSLGKHTDTQYF.

This clonotype was counted between two and nine times. The J gene is TRBJ2-7, the V gene TRBV7-2, with a tentative D call TRBD2 (6 bases). The CDR3 is 14 amino acids. V shed 3 bases and J shed 5 bases, with 14 bases lying between them. Looked up from germline, CDR1 is SGHTA and CDR2 is FQGNSA. This CDR3 reads CASSFRDSLHEQYF. CDR3 DNA sequence: TGTGCCAGCAGCTTCCGGGACTCGCTCCACGAGCAGTACTTC.

This clonotype was counted ten times or more. This rearrangement joins TRBV5-1 to TRBJ2-3, with TRBD2 matching over 14 bases. Germline trimming cut 4 bases from V and 1 base from J; bases unmatched to any gene: 8. CDR1 is SGHRS and CDR2 is YFSETQ in the germline V gene. The CDR3 is 18 residues long. This CDR3 is CASSLTSGRAVGTDTQYF. For the CDR3, the DNA is TGCGCCAGCAGCCTGACTAGCGGGAGGGCCGTGGGCACAGATACGCAGTATTTT.

The rearrangement links TRBV28 to TRBJ2-7; the D is unclear. The CDR3 contains 11 residues. V lost 4 bases to trimming and J lost 7 bases, with 8 bases between them. Germline V gene lookup returns CDR1 MDHEN and CDR2 SYDVKM. The CDR3 sequence is CASSCSWEQYF. CDR3 nucleotides: TGTGCCAGCAGTTGTTCCTGGGAGCAGTACTTC. Using reference TRBV28 and TRBJ2-7 for the parts outside the CDR3, the full variable domain is DVKVTQSSRYLVKRTGEKVFLECVQDMDHENMFWYRQDPGLGLRLIYFSYDVKMKEKGDIPEGYSVSREKKERFSLILESASTNQTSMYLCASSCSWEQYFGPGTRLTVT.

V usage is TRBV5-1 and J usage is TRBJ2-5; D gene uncertain. The CDR3 covers 14 residues. Trimming stripped 2 bases from V and 1 base from J, with 9 bases between. Germline CDR1 is SGHRS and CDR2 is YFSETQ. Here the CDR3 reads CASSLWVFQETQYF. The CDR3 DNA reads TGCGCCAGCAGCTTATGGGTCTTCCAAGAGACCCAGTACTTC.

The chain couples TRBV20-1 to TRBJ1-4; 8 bases map to TRBD1. Germline CDR1 DFQATT, CDR2 SNEGSKA (reference sequence). V shed 4 bases and J 8 bases; nucleotides not matched to a gene: 9. This CDR3 region has 14 residues. The CDR3 loop is CSAITDRGGEKLFF. CDR3 bases: TGCAGTGCTATTACCGACAGGGGCGGGGAAAAACTGTTTTTT.